Below are 6 T cell receptor beta chains sequenced from a single sample in a study of tumor-infiltrating lymphocytes in primary liver carcinoma (TCRdb year 2017). TCRdb shows the sequencer as Illumina HiSeq 2500. Using a constant-region primer and ProtoScript II reverse transcriptase, TCRbeta-specific cDNA was reverse-transcribed from 400 to 550 ng total RNA. Construction of the TCRbeta libraries relied on three nested rounds of multiplex PCR, following a slightly modified ARM-PCR procedure. Each of the first two PCR rounds ran for roughly 9 cycles and used multiplex TRBV1-TRBV30 forward primers together with a Cbeta reverse primer. The public reads were run again by TCRdb, first through fastp at Q25 and then through MiXCR, and only productive beta chains were kept. CDR3 protein duplicates are merged, each entry listing the most common genes and DNA. This sample lists almost 200,000 distinct CDR3 sequences; approximately 65% were detected once. Together, the top ten hold approximately 6.6% of the sample.

Blood RNA was extracted from unsorted whole blood with TRIzol reagent; germline DNA came from the DNeasy Blood & Tissue kit. Sequencing was carried out using peripheral blood. The receptors originated from a woman aged 60 to 75 with primary liver carcinoma and hepatitis B virus infection.

A word on this clonotype: A read error may produce the germline difference seen at one junction end. The V and J genes are TRBV11-2 and TRBJ2-7, with D possibly being TRBD2 (6 bases). The CDR3 contains 14 residues. Germline CDR1 is SGHAT and CDR2 is FQNNGV. The CDR3 DNA reads TGTGCCAGCAGCCACCGGGACTGGGGAGGCGAGCTGTACTTC. This gives the protein CASSHRDWGGELYF. Based on the CDR3 plus reference TRBV11-2 and TRBJ2-7, the full variable domain is EAGVAQSPRYKIIEKRQSVAFWCNPISGHATLYWYQQILGQGPKLLIQFQNNGVVDDSQLPKDRFSAERLKGVDSTLKIQPAKLEDSAVYLCASSHRDWGGELYFGPGTRLTVT.

This clonotype is a singleton in its sample. The conserved final phenylalanine or tryptophan is absent from the CDR3, which likely points to a read error. The limits of the CDR3 on the DNA are not certain, so only TCRdb's listed CDR3 is given. This chain uses TRBV11-2 with TRBJ1-1. Germline CDR1 is SGHAT and CDR2 is FQNNGV. Including both end residues, the CDR3 is 14 amino acids long. CDR3 in amino acids: CASSPPHLNTEALS.

J is TRBJ2-5 and V is TRBV11-3; D is perhaps TRBD1 (6 bases). V lost 8 bases, J lost 5 bases, and 21 bases lay in between. The CDR3 is made up of 15 amino acids. Per germline, CDR1 SGHNT and CDR2 YENEEA. The CDR3 DNA sequence: TGTGCCAGCGGCCATCGACAGGAGGTTTGGGAGACCCAGTACTTC. Its protein is CASGHRQEVWETQYF.

Worth noting for this clonotype: A junction boundary mismatches the germline segment, possibly from a read error. This rearrangement joins TRBV29-1 to TRBJ2-5; tentatively, D is TRBD1 or TRBD2 (6 bases each). Germline V lookup: CDR1 SQVTM, CDR2 ANQGSEA. The CDR3 is 13 residues long. This CDR3 is CNVARDIQETQYF. DNA of the CDR3: TGCAACGTTGCGCGGGACATCCAAGAGACCCAGTACTTT.

Worth noting for this clonotype: Germline is not matched at one junction end, which may reflect a read error. The chain couples TRBV30 to TRBJ1-2, with a possible D match to TRBD1 (5 bases). CDR1 and CDR2 (germline): GTSNPN, SVGIG (reference sequence). The CDR3 runs to 14 residues. Written as DNA, the CDR3 is TGCGCCTGGAGGTACAGGATTAGATACTATGACTACACCTTC. This gives the protein CAWRYRIRYYDYTF.

At least ten counts were recorded for this clonotype. The chain joins TRBV6-5 to TRBJ1-1; D remains unclear. Germline V gene sequence: CDR1 MNHEY, CDR2 SVGAGI. The CDR3 has 13 residues. V was trimmed by 5 bases and J by 8 bases, leaving 15 bases between them. The CDR3 protein is CASSIGALGEAFF. The CDR3 bases are TGTGCCAGCAGTATCGGAGCCCTGGGGGAAGCTTTCTTT.